This T cell receptor beta chain comes out of a study of PD-1 blockade in classical Hodgkin lymphoma. V lost 0 bases, J lost 3 bases, and 17 bases lay in between. The V gene's germline CDR1 is SGDLS and CDR2 YYNGEE. The CDR3 has 17 residues. Using immunoSEQ multiplex PCR, the repertoire was profiled, and TCRdb retains in-frame clones only, with some absent. Altogether fewer than 8,000 clones are present, around 84% being singletons, with the ten largest covering approximately 50%. Every patient had relapsed following autologous stem cell transplantation, and cohorts differed in brentuximab vedotin exposure.

The input for sequencing was peripheral blood mononuclear cells (PBMCs), taken before the second cycle of nivolumab. The genes are TRBV9 and TRBJ2-3; D not resolved. This clonotype originated in a human donor with classical Hodgkin lymphoma. The CDR3 nucleotides read TGTGCCAGCAGCGTAGGGCCCTGGGGATCGTTGACAGATACGCAGTATTTT. Translating gives CASSVGPWGSLTDTQYF.